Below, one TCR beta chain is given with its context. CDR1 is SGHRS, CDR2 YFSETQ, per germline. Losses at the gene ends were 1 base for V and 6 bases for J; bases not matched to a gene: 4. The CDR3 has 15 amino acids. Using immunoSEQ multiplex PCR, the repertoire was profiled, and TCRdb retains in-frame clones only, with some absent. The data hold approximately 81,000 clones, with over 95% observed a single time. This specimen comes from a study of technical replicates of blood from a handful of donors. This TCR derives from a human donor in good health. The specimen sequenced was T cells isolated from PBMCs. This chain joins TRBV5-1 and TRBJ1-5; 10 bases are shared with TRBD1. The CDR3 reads CASSLRTGGSQPQHF. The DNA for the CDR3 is TGCGCCAGCAGCTTGCGGACAGGGGGTTCTCAGCCCCAGCATTTT.